The clone carrying this T cell receptor (beta chain) was seen only once. Its antigen remains unidentified. The sample contains more than one DNA sequence encoding this CDR3. Germline CDR1 reads LNHDA; CDR2 reads SQIVND (reference sequence). The CDR3 totals 15 residues. Trimming stripped 4 bases from V and 0 bases from J, with 10 bases between. The data were obtained in a study of shared clonotypes between healthy human individuals. Genomic DNA per cell subset filled all wells of several immunoSEQ plates. Repertoires were generated with immunoSEQ multiplex PCR, while TCRdb's copy carries only in-frame clones and drops some. The sample consists of approximately 2,300,000 clones, 85% to 95% of them appearing once. Study-wide results and caveats: Sampling was confined to blood; repertoires within tissues likely differ.

Healthy adults negative for HIV, lacking recent acute infections or vaccinations, served as donors. CD4+ cells were split into CD45RA+ naive and CD45RA-negative memory subsets. The sequence was obtained from a man younger than 30 in good health. Some clones in this sample may be carry-over from other donors' samples. Source material: naive CD4+ T cells from PBMCs. Sample subset: CD45RA+ positively selected. The chain joins TRBV19 to TRBJ2-1, with D possibly TRBD1 on 6 matching bases. The CDR3 reads CASSTGQSSYNEQFF. The CDR3 DNA follows: TGTGCCAGTAGTACAGGACAGAGCTCCTACAATGAGCAGTTCTTC.